What follows are 14 T cell receptor beta chains derived from one specimen sequenced in a study of blood T cells in healthy people across ages. Alongside a J-beta primer mix, a sample-barcoded 5' primer served in a second PCR lasting about 7 to 11 cycles. One entry per CDR3 protein, called by TCRdb with MiXCR from the 5' RACE reads. Here the sample spans hundreds of thousands of distinct CDR3 sequences, roughly 21% being singletons. Source material: blood. The receptor source for this set is a man between 70 and 80 years old in good health.

This clonotype came up once. Germline and junction disagree at one end, which may indicate a read error. This chain uses TRBV6-5 with TRBJ2-5; 7 nucleotides agree with TRBD2. CDR1 and CDR2 from the germline V gene are MNHEY and SVGAGI. This CDR3 comprises 14 residues. CDR3 bases: TGTGCCAGCAGCGACCGGGACTACCTGGAGACCCGGTACTTC. Translation: CASSDRDYLETRYF.

In its sample, this clonotype was seen a few times. V and J are TRBV6-6 and TRBJ2-7; 15 nucleotides match TRBD2. Germline-derived CDR1 and CDR2 are MNHNY and SVGAGI (reference sequence). This CDR3 comprises 12 residues. J gave up 7 bases and V 10 bases, and 2 bases lay outside the gene matches. DNA of the CDR3: TGTGCCACGGGACTAGCGGGAGGAGAGCAGTACTTC. Translated, it gives CATGLAGGEQYF.

In its sample, this clonotype was seen many times. The chain has TRBV7-3 and TRBJ1-6; TRBD1 aligns across 8 bases. Germline CDR1 and CDR2: SGHTA and FQGTGA. This CDR3 spans 19 amino acids. The junction had 13 bases not matched to a gene; V was cut back by 3 bases and J by 3 bases. The CDR3 DNA sequence: TGTGCCAGCAGCTTGATGGACAGGGTGGAAGGGAGCTATAATTCACCCCTCCACTTT. Amino acid sequence: CASSLMDRVEGSYNSPLHF.

The CDR3: CASSPRPGTLRRTEAFF. CDR3 DNA: TGTGCCAGCAGCCCTAGACCCGGGACACTCCGGCGGACTGAAGCTTTCTTT. The chain has TRBV7-9 and TRBJ1-1; tentative D call: TRBD1 (6 bases). With 5 bases removed from V and 5 bases from J, the gap between germline ends came to 24 bases. This CDR3 comprises 17 residues. CDR1 SEHNR and CDR2 FQNEAQ come from the germline V gene (reference sequence).

This clonotype was picked up many times. The chain recombines TRBV20-1 with TRBJ2-3; the D gene is possibly TRBD2 (6 bases). The CDR3 is 12 residues long. Per germline, CDR1 DFQATT and CDR2 SNEGSKA (reference sequence). Trimming left V 7 bases short and J 3 bases short, with 11 bases between. CDR3 residues: CSGGVRTDTQYF. CDR3 bases: TGCAGTGGGGGGGTGAGAACAGATACGCAGTATTTT.

This clonotype was recorded a few times. The genes are TRBV7-2 and TRBJ2-5; D is perhaps TRBD1 (5 bases). The CDR3 is made up of 14 amino acids. V was trimmed by 1 base and J by 6 bases, leaving 12 bases between them. Germline V lookup: CDR1 SGHTA, CDR2 FQGNSA. The CDR3: CASSLETAVKTQYF. CDR3 in DNA: TGTGCCAGCAGCTTAGAGACAGCCGTCAAGACCCAGTACTTC.

This clonotype was counted a few times. This rearrangement joins TRBV20-1 to TRBJ2-1; TRBD1 aligns across 8 bases. V trimming: 3 bases; J trimming: 0 bases; junction bases outside the gene matches: 13. The CDR3 is 18 amino acids. The V gene's germline CDR1 is DFQATT and CDR2 SNEGSKA (reference sequence). CDR3 nucleotide sequence: TGCAGTGCTAGGCTCGACAGGGGCGCCCTTCTCTCCTACAATGAGCAGTTCTTC. It codes for CSARLDRGALLSYNEQFF.

The J gene is TRBJ2-3, the V gene TRBV9; D may be TRBD2 (7 bases). The germline CDR1 and CDR2 sequences are SGDLS and YYNGEE. CDR3 length: 18 amino acids. V was cut by 1 base and J by 0 bases, with 18 bases left in between. The CDR3 DNA sequence: TGTGCCAGCAGCGTAAGGGGGGGAACAGGCCCTAGCACAGATACGCAGTATTTT. Translation: CASSVRGGTGPSTDTQYF.

This clonotype was counted a few times. The rearrangement joins TRBV5-1 to TRBJ2-6; 9 bases map to TRBD1. After removal of 7 bases from V and 2 bases from J, the junction contained 7 bases not matched to a gene. Germline lookup yields CDR1 SGHRS and CDR2 YFSETQ. The CDR3 is 16 amino acids. CDR3 protein: CASEQGALAGANVLTF. CDR3 nucleotides: TGCGCCAGCGAACAGGGGGCCCTAGCTGGGGCCAACGTCCTGACTTTC.

In regard to this clonotype: An end of the junction differs from the germline gene, which may be a read error. The chain uses TRBV7-2 and TRBJ1-3; D uncertain. Germline CDR1 is SGHTA and CDR2 is FQGNSA. This CDR3 has 16 amino acids. CDR3 bases: TGTGCCAGCAGCTCCTGGGTCCTTAGCTCTGGAAACACCATGTATTTT. This codes for CASSSWVLSSGNTMYF.

This clonotype has just a few counts. This sequence joins TRBV29-1 and TRBJ1-2; 8 nucleotides align to TRBD1. The germline V gene has CDR1 SQVTM and CDR2 ANQGSEA. The junction had 13 bases not matched to a gene; V was cut back by 7 bases and J by 3 bases. This CDR3 is 15 amino acids long. The CDR3 loop reads CSADGIRGQDYGYTF. The CDR3 DNA is TGCAGCGCTGATGGAATCAGGGGGCAGGACTATGGCTACACCTTC.

This clonotype was picked up a small number of times. Relative to the germline gene, one junction end is altered; a read error may explain this. The chain carries TRBV7-2 and TRBJ2-5, with a possible D match to TRBD2 (6 bases). The CDR3 runs 13 residues. CDR1 is SGHTA, CDR2 FQGNSA, per germline. Here the CDR3 DNA reads TGTGCCAGCAGCTTACAGTGGGGGGACGAGCAGTATTTC. It is translated as CASSLQWGDEQYF. The whole variable domain, remainder taken from reference TRBV7-2 and TRBJ2-5, is GAGVSQSPSNKVTEKGKDVELRCDPISGHTALYWYRQSLGQGLEFLIYFQGNSAPDKSGLPSDRFSAERTGGSVSTLTIQRTQQEDSAVYLCASSLQWGDEQYFGPGTRLLVL.

This clonotype was observed a handful of times. This chain links TRBV12-3 or TRBV12-4 with TRBJ2-7; 8 nucleotides agree with TRBD2. The V gene end was trimmed by 5 bases and the J gene end by 3 bases; junction bases not matched to a gene: 3. The CDR3 covers 13 residues. In DNA form, the CDR3 reads TGTGCCAGCAGTCCCGCGGGGGGCTACGAGCAGTACTTC. Translation: CASSPAGGYEQYF.

The chain links TRBV4-2 to TRBJ1-1; D call uncertain. The CDR3 contains 15 residues. CDR1 and CDR2 (germline): LGHNA, YNFKEQ. V lost 0 bases, J lost 3 bases, and 11 bases lay in between. In DNA form, the CDR3 reads TGTGCCAGCAGCCAAGAAACGGGTGTTTACACTGAAGCTTTCTTT. Translating it yields CASSQETGVYTEAFF.